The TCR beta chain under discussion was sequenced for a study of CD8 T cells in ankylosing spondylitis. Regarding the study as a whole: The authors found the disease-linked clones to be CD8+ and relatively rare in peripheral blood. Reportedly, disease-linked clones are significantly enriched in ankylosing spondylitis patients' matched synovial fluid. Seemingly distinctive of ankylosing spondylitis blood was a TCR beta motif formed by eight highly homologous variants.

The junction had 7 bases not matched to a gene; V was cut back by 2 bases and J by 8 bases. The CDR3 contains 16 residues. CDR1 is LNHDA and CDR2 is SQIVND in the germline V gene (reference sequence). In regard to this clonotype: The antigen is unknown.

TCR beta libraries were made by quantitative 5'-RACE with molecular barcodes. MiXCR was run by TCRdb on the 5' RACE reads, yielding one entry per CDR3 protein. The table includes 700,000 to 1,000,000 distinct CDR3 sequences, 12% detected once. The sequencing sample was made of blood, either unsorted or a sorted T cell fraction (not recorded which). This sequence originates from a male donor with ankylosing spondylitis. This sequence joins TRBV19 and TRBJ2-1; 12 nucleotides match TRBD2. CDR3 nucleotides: TGTGCCAGTAGTATATCCGGACTAGCGGGGATTGATGAGCAGTTCTTC. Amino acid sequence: CASSISGLAGIDEQFF. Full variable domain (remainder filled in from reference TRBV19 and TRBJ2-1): DGGITQSPKYLFRKEGQNVTLSCEQNLNHDAMYWYRQDPGQGLRLIYYSQIVNDFQKGDIAEGYSVSREKKESFPLTVTSAQKNPTAFYLCASSISGLAGIDEQFFGPGTRLTVL.